This T cell receptor (beta chain) was profiled in a study of OX40 agonist ivuxolimab in advanced cancers. Turning to the study itself: Patients received ivuxolimab, an agonistic anti-OX40 (CD134) antibody. Notes on the study in general: By week 6 at 0.1 to 3.0 mg/kg, blood CD4+ and CD8+ T cells had expanded clonally. The specificity for antigen of the expanded peripheral T cells was not determined.

A remark on this clone: The antigen is unknown.

Profiling relied on immunoSEQ multiplex PCR, and the TCRdb table lists in-frame clones only, not all of them. The repertoire includes about 71,000 clones, around 80% of them detected once, and approximately 5.3% sits in the top ten. V dropped 2 bases and J dropped 6; count of bases not matched to a gene: 7. Per the germline V gene, CDR1 is SGHRS and CDR2 is YFSETQ. This CDR3 has 15 residues. The chain links TRBV5-1 to TRBJ2-1; the match to TRBD1 covers 8 bases. The sample was CD4+ or CD8+ T cells sorted from blood, taken in a trial of the OX40 agonist ivuxolimab. This clonotype originated in an adult with an advanced solid tumor such as melanoma, head and neck, liver or kidney cancer. Here the CDR3 reads CASSFWQGAANEQFF. Written as DNA, the CDR3 is TGCGCCAGCAGCTTCTGGCAGGGGGCCGCCAATGAGCAGTTCTTC.